This T cell receptor (beta chain) was documented in a study of blood T cell repertoires in COVID-19. About the study: The United States, Italy and Spain supplied acute and convalescent COVID-19 samples. The analysed material was cDNA or gDNA that came from T cells, B-cell-depleted T cells, or PBMCs.

In the authors' workflow: Amplification with reference gene primers provided the estimates of nucleated cell counts. The protocol was immunoSEQ multiplex PCR, while the TCRdb copy is restricted to in-frame clones and leaves out a portion. Clone size and V and J calls were adopted from that table, with D and trimming inferred from the DNA. The sample yields about 250,000 clones, 75% to 85% seen once. The germline CDR1 and CDR2 sequences are SGHTA and FQGNSA. This CDR3 is 15 amino acids long. V gave up 1 base and J gave up 8 bases, with 12 bases separating them. This clone has only one observation. This chain connects TRBV7-2 to TRBJ1-6; tentative D call: TRBD1 (5 bases). The sequence derives from a woman between 65 and 79 years old with acute or convalescent COVID-19. The sequencing sample was made of peripheral blood. The DNA of the CDR3 is TGTGCCAGCAGCTTAGAACCAGGGTGGTATTCACCCCTCCACTTT. Amino acids: CASSLEPGWYSPLHF.